These 22 T cell receptor beta chains were sequenced from one sample in a study of Tregs in tolerant kidney transplant recipients. The nonmyeloablative bone marrow transplants came from related graft donors, with transient mixed chimerism. TCRdb's copy holds only in-frame clones and misses some; the assay was immunoSEQ multiplex PCR. The ten top clones account for about 4%, within a sample of roughly 15,000 clones. Sequenced material: CD4+ T cells from blood (PBMCs), taken 12 months after the transplant. Receptors were obtained from a human patient who received a combined kidney and bone marrow transplant. The graft donor may be the source of some T cells.

The sequenced part of the CDR3 DNA is TGTGCCAGCAGTGGACAGGGCTACGAG. This encodes CASSGQGYE. The entire CDR3 protein is CASSGQGYEQYF. The J gene is TRBJ2-7, the V gene TRBV2, with 7 bases identical to TRBD1. The sequenced fragment ends 3 residues before the CDR3 boundary, so the rest is inferred from the germline J gene. The CDR3 is made up of 12 amino acids. The J segment lost 3 bases and the V segment lost 4 bases, leaving 0 bases of the junction unmatched. Germline lookup yields CDR1 SNHLY and CDR2 FYNNEI.

Comments on this clone: With the read ending 3 residues before the CDR3 end, the germline J gene is used to fill in that end. The gene calls are TRBV9 and TRBJ1-2, with 7 bases that match TRBD1. This CDR3 is built from 15 residues. Per germline, CDR1 SGDLS and CDR2 YYNGEE. Trimming took 4 bases from V and 4 from J; bases not matched to a gene: 10. The CDR3: CASSPQPGQTYGYTF. The covered CDR3 bases are TGTGCCAGCAGCCCGCAACCGGGACAGACCTATGGC.

In terms of frequency, this clone is medium-sized. Coverage ceases 3 residues before the CDR3 finishes, and the germline J gene fills in the end. J is TRBJ2-1 and V is TRBV7-2, with 10 bases fitting TRBD1. The germline V gene encodes CDR1 SGHTA and CDR2 FQGNSA. The CDR3 sequence is 13 residues long. Trimming took 4 bases from V and 7 from J; bases not matched to a gene: 1. The DNA read from the CDR3 is TGTGCCAGCAGCTCGGACAGGGGGAATGAG. It codes for CASSSDRGNE. The whole CDR3 reads CASSSDRGNEQFF.

Of note for this clone: Read data end 3 residues before the CDR3 end; the end is taken from the germline J gene. V usage is TRBV7-3 and J usage is TRBJ2-2; no reliable D call. Germline lookup yields CDR1 SGHTA and CDR2 FQGTGA. The germline V and J ends were trimmed by 1 base and 7 bases, with 13 bases remaining between them. The CDR3 consists of 15 residues. The CDR3 region is CASSLRPRFSGELFF. The part of the CDR3 DNA that was read is TGTGCCAGCAGCTTAAGGCCGCGGTTCAGCGGGGAG.

As regards this clone: The CDR3 goes on 3 residues after the read ends, and that part is filled in from the germline J gene. This chain uses TRBV20-1 with TRBJ2-7, with no clear D. CDR1 DFQATT and CDR2 SNEGSKA come from the germline V gene (reference sequence). The ends were cut back, 3 bases at V and 0 bases at J, with 9 bases in the middle. This CDR3 contains 13 residues. Incomplete CDR3 DNA: TGCAGTGCTAGGGCGGAAAGCTCCTACGAG. This translates into CSARAESSYE. In full, the CDR3 reads CSARAESSYEQYF.

Comments on this clone: The sequence runs out 3 residues before the end of the CDR3; the remainder is reconstructed from the germline J gene. The rearrangement uses TRBV5-1 and TRBJ2-5; 10 bases agree with TRBD1. CDR3 length equals 15 residues. From germline, CDR1 is SGHRS and CDR2 YFSETQ. J gave up 3 bases and V 0 bases, and 2 bases lay outside the gene matches. CDR3 DNA, as far as it was read: TGCGCCAGCAGCTTGGCCGGGACAGGGGAAGAGACC. Translation gives CASSLAGTGEET. The full CDR3 protein is CASSLAGTGEETQYF.

Points on this clone: The DNA ends 3 residues before the CDR3 does, and the rest of the CDR3 is filled in from the germline J gene. The chain combines TRBV11-3 with TRBJ2-7; 7 nucleotides match TRBD1. There are 13 residues in the CDR3. V dropped 2 bases and J dropped 4; count of bases not matched to a gene: 2. Germline CDR1 reads SGHNT; CDR2 reads YENEEA. CDR3 DNA (partial): TGTGCCAGCAGCTTATACAGGGGATACGAG. It specifies CASSLYRGYE. The CDR3, in full, reads CASSLYRGYEQYF. Together with reference TRBV11-3 and TRBJ2-7, the CDR3 gives the full variable domain: EAGVVQSPRYKIIEKKQPVAFWCNPISGHNTLYWYLQNLGQGPELLIRYENEEAVDDSQLPKDRFSAERLKGVDSTLKIQPAELGDSAVYLCASSLYRGYEQYFGPGTRLTVT.

Details on this clone: The read stops 3 residues short of the end of the CDR3; the missing end is completed from the germline J gene. This rearrangement joins TRBV19 to TRBJ2-2; 10 positions match TRBD1. Per germline, CDR1 LNHDA and CDR2 SQIVND (reference sequence). The CDR3 has 14 amino acids. This CDR3 reads CASSITWDRGWLFF. CDR3 bases read: TGTGCCAGTAGTATTACGTGGGACAGGGGATGG.

With respect to this clone: The CDR3 end lies 3 residues beyond the end of the read and is filled in from the germline J gene. This chain links TRBV6-2 or TRBV6-3 with TRBJ1-1; D gene uncertain. Per germline, CDR1 MNHEY and CDR2 SVGEGT. This CDR3 comprises 11 residues. Trimming took 6 bases from V and 5 from J, leaving 7 bases between them. CDR3 in amino acids: CASRLGTEAFF. Partial CDR3 DNA: TGTGCCAGCAGACTAGGGACTGAA.

A remark on this clone: Read coverage stops 3 residues before the CDR3 terminus; the germline J gene supplies the remainder. The rearrangement links TRBV20-1 to TRBJ2-3; the D gene is possibly TRBD1 (5 bases). The germline CDR1 and CDR2 sequences are DFQATT and SNEGSKA (reference sequence). Trimming stripped 8 bases from V and 3 bases from J, with 15 bases between. The CDR3 has 13 amino acids. CDR3 sequence reads: CSPAPRQTDTQYF. The covered CDR3 bases are TGCAGTCCTGCCCCCCGACAGACAGATACG.

With regard to this clone: The read finishes 3 residues shy of the CDR3 end, and the germline J gene is used to complete it. The rearrangement links TRBV20-1 to TRBJ2-3; D is perhaps TRBD2 (5 bases). This CDR3 has 12 residues. Between the trimmed V and J ends, which lost 3 bases and 4 bases, there was a span of 8 bases. Germline lookup yields CDR1 DFQATT and CDR2 SNEGSKA (reference sequence). The CDR3 bases that were read are TGCAGTGCTAGCGAGGGTTCAGATACG. The encoded protein is CSASEGSDT. The entire CDR3 reads CSASEGSDTQYF.

About this clone itself: The sequenced fragment ends 3 residues before the CDR3 boundary, so the rest is inferred from the germline J gene. V is TRBV19 and J is TRBJ2-2, with 7 bases lining up with TRBD1. The CDR3 covers 15 residues. V was clipped by 5 bases and J by 1 base; unmatched bases: 4. Germline V CDR1 and CDR2: LNHDA, SQIVND (reference sequence). CDR3 residues: CASSPWDRNTGELFF. CDR3 DNA, as far as it was read: TGTGCCAGTAGTCCCTGGGACAGGAACACCGGGGAG.

Comment on this clone: Sequencing ends 3 residues short of the CDR3 end; the germline J gene provides the rest. This chain links TRBV5-8 with TRBJ2-7; 7 bases align to TRBD1. Per the germline V gene, CDR1 is SGHTS and CDR2 is YDEGEE. The V segment lost 1 base and the J segment 4 bases; nucleotides outside the gene matches: 5. The CDR3 contains 14 residues. Here the CDR3 reads CASSLFEQGYEQYF. The covered CDR3 bases are TGTGCCAGCAGCTTGTTCGAACAGGGGTACGAG.

Remarks on this clone: Read sequence stops 3 residues before the CDR3 end, and the germline J gene provides the missing end. This chain links TRBV10-3 with TRBJ1-3; 8 positions match TRBD1. Looked up from germline, CDR1 is ENHRY and CDR2 is SYGVKD. CDR3 size: 15 residues. V shed 6 bases, J shed 6 bases, and the junction held 10 bases outside the gene matches. This CDR3 is CAISPFQGAVNTIYF. The covered CDR3 bases are TGTGCCATCAGCCCCTTTCAGGGGGCGGTAAACACC.

About this clone: The observed sequence ends 3 residues before the CDR3 terminus, with the missing tail filled in from the germline J gene. The rearrangement uses TRBV20-1 and TRBJ2-1, with D possibly matching TRBD2 (6 bases). The CDR3 has 13 residues. Germline lookup yields CDR1 DFQATT and CDR2 SNEGSKA (reference sequence). The CDR3 bases that were read are TGCACTCCACTCGGGGGAAGTACCTATGAG. This sequence encodes CTPLGGSTYE. The entire CDR3 reads CTPLGGSTYEQFF.

Worth noting for this clone: The DNA ends 3 residues before the CDR3 does, and the rest of the CDR3 is filled in from the germline J gene. This chain uses TRBV6-2 or TRBV6-3 with TRBJ2-1; perhaps TRBD1 as D (6 bases). Germline V lookup: CDR1 MNHEY, CDR2 SVGEGT. The V and J ends lost 5 bases and 4 bases respectively, with 12 bases between them. This CDR3 region has 14 residues. CDR3 sequence reads: CASSRFGTYNEQFF. The DNA read from the CDR3 is TGTGCCAGCAGTCGCTTCGGGACATACAATGAG.

Comment on this clone: Coverage ceases 3 residues before the CDR3 finishes, and the germline J gene fills in the end. The chain is built from TRBV5-1 and TRBJ2-2; 8 nucleotides align to TRBD1. V dropped 0 bases and J dropped 1; count of bases not matched to a gene: 2. CDR1 and CDR2 from the germline V gene are SGHRS and YFSETQ. The CDR3 spans 16 residues. CDR3: CASSLAGQVNTGELFF. Incomplete CDR3 DNA: TGCGCCAGCAGCTTGGCGGGACAGGTGAACACCGGGGAG. Using reference TRBV5-1 and TRBJ2-2 for the parts outside the CDR3, the full variable domain is KAGVTQTPRYLIKTRGQQVTLSCSPISGHRSVSWYQQTPGQGLQFLFEYFSETQRNKGNFPGRFSGRQFSNSRSEMNVSTLELGDSALYLCASSLAGQVNTGELFFGEGSRLTVL.

As for this clone: The read stops 3 residues short of the end of the CDR3; the missing end is completed from the germline J gene. The V call is TRBV20-1, the J call TRBJ2-7; 8 bases line up with TRBD2. CDR3 length: 14 residues. V lost 5 bases to trimming and J lost 5 bases; unmatched junction nucleotides: 11. Per the germline V gene, CDR1 is DFQATT and CDR2 is SNEGSKA (reference sequence). The CDR3 region is CSASWASGPDEQYF. CDR3 bases read: TGCAGTGCTTCTTGGGCTAGCGGGCCTGACGAG.

Worth noting for this clone: Sequencing ends 3 residues short of the CDR3 end; the germline J gene provides the rest. The chain recombines TRBV7-3 with TRBJ2-2; TRBD1 agrees at 9 bases. CDR1 and CDR2 (germline): SGHTA, FQGTGA. V lost 5 bases and J lost 7; bases outside the gene matches: 5. CDR3 length: 14 amino acids. The CDR3 DNA, read in part, is TGTGCCAGCAGCGCACAGGGGGCGGTCGGGGAG. It yields the protein CASSAQGAVGE. The full CDR3 is CASSAQGAVGELFF.

As regards this clone: The read stops 3 residues short of the end of the CDR3; the missing end is completed from the germline J gene. The chain employs TRBV5-1 and TRBJ1-2; 7 bases are shared with TRBD1. V lost 3 bases and J lost 5; bases outside the gene matches: 13. CDR1 and CDR2 (germline): SGHRS, YFSETQ. The CDR3 has 16 residues. The CDR3 DNA, read in part, is TGCGCCAGCAGCTCACGGACAGGTTCCTATAATTATGGC. Its translation is CASSSRTGSYNYG. The entire CDR3 reads CASSSRTGSYNYGYTF. Looking up the rest from reference TRBV5-1 and TRBJ1-2 gives the full variable domain: KAGVTQTPRYLIKTRGQQVTLSCSPISGHRSVSWYQQTPGQGLQFLFEYFSETQRNKGNFPGRFSGRQFSNSRSEMNVSTLELGDSALYLCASSSRTGSYNYGYTFGSGTRLTVV.

Of note for this clone: The CDR3 extends 3 residues past the end of the read, so its final part is completed from the germline J gene. The gene calls are TRBV28 and TRBJ1-1, with no clear D. Germline V gene sequence: CDR1 MDHEN, CDR2 SYDVKM. The CDR3 is 13 amino acids. V was shortened by 2 bases and J by 4 bases, with 8 bases between the two germline ends. CDR3 DNA, as far as it was read: TGTGCCAGCAGTTTACAACAATCCACTGAA. This codes for CASSLQQSTE. The entire CDR3 protein is CASSLQQSTEAFF. The entire variable domain, with the rest obtained from reference TRBV28 and TRBJ1-1, is as follows: DVKVTQSSRYLVKRTGEKVFLECVQDMDHENMFWYRQDPGLGLRLIYFSYDVKMKEKGDIPEGYSVSREKKERFSLILESASTNQTSMYLCASSLQQSTEAFFGQGTRLTVV.

According to its frequency, this clone is medium-sized. The read is 3 residues too short to cover the CDR3 end, so that end is filled in from the germline J gene. The chain combines TRBV9 with TRBJ2-1, with D possibly matching TRBD1 (6 bases). Germline assignment: CDR1 SGDLS and CDR2 YYNGEE. The CDR3 runs 13 residues. Trimming removed 0 bases from V and 9 bases from J, with 10 bases in between. The CDR3: CASSVATGSEQFF. The part of the CDR3 DNA that was read is TGTGCCAGCAGCGTAGCTACAGGGAGTGAG.